The source of this T cell receptor (beta chain) is a study of T cell responses to AZD1222 COVID-19 vaccine. This CDR3 comprises 18 residues. Germline CDR1 reads KGHSH; CDR2 reads LQKENI. With 4 bases removed from V and 0 bases from J, the gap between germline ends came to 22 bases. Clones were sequenced by immunoSEQ multiplex PCR, and TCRdb holds only the in-frame ones, with some missing. The table lists about 160,000 clones, more than 85% of them singletons. This clonotype was sampled from an adult who received the AZD1222 COVID-19 vaccine. Sequencing used peripheral blood, obtained 28 days after the second AZD1222 dose. This sequence joins TRBV18 and TRBJ2-7; perhaps TRBD2 as D (6 bases). The CDR3 nucleotides read TGTGCCAGCTCACTTAGAACCCCAGGCCTGGGGGGCTCCTACGAGCAGTACTTC. As protein: CASSLRTPGLGGSYEQYF.